The present TCR beta chain was sequenced within a study of blood T cells in healthy people across ages. V lost 3 bases to trimming and J lost 2 bases; unmatched junction nucleotides: 5. Germline assignment: CDR1 SGHNT and CDR2 YYREEE (reference sequence). The CDR3 loop spans 15 amino acids. With a J-beta primer mix and a sample-barcoded 5' primer, a second PCR ran roughly 6 to 11 cycles. A single record per CDR3 protein comes from TCRdb applying MiXCR to the 5' RACE reads. The sample yields some 1.5 million distinct CDR3 sequences, roughly 27% seen once. The sequenced material came from blood. The chain employs TRBV5-4 and TRBJ2-5; 9 bases match TRBD2. This sequence was found in a woman aged 25 to 39 in good health. The CDR3 DNA reads TGTGCCAGCAGCTCTGGACTAGCGAGTCAAGAGACCCAGTACTTC. Protein product: CASSSGLASQETQYF.